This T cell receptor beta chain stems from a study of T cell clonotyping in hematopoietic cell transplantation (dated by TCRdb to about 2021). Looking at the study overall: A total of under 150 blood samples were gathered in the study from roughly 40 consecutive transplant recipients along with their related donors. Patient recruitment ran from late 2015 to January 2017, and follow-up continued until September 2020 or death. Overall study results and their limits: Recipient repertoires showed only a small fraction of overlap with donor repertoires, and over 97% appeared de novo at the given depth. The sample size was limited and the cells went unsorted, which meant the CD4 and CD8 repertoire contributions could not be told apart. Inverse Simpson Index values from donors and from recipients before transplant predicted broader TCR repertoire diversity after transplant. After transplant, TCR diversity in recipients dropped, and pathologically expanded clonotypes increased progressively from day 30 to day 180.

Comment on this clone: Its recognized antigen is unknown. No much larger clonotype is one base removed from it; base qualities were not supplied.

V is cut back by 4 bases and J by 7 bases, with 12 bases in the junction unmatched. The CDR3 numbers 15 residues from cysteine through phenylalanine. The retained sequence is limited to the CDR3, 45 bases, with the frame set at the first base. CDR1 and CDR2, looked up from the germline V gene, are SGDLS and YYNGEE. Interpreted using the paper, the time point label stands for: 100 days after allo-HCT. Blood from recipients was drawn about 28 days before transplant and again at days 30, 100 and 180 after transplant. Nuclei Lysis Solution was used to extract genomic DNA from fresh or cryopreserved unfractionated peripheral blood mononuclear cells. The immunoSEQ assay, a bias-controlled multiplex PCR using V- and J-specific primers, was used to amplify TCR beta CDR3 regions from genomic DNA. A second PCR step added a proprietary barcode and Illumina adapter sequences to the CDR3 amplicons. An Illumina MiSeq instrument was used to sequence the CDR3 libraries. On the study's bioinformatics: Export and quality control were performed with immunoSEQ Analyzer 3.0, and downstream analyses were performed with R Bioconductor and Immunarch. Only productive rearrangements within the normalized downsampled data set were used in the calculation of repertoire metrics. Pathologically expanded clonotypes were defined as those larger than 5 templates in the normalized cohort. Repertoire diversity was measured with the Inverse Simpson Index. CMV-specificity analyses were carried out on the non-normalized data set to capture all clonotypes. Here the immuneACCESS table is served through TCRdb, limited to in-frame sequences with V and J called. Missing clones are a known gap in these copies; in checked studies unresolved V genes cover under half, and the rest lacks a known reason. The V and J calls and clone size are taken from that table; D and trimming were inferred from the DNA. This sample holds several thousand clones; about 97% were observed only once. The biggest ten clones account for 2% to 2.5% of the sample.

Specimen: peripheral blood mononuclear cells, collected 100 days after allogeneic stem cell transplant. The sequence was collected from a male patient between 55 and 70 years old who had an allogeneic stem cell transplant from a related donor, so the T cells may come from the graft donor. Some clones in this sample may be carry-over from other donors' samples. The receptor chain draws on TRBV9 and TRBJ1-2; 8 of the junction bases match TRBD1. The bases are TGTGCCAGCAGCCCAGAGGACAGGGTAAATAGTGGCTACACCTTC. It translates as CASSPEDRVNSGYTF.